This T cell receptor (beta chain) is drawn from a study of T cells in Graves' hyperthyroidism and ophthalmopathy (dated by TCRdb to about 2019). A note on the overall study: Peripheral blood samples were taken at the time of initial diagnosis, prior to any treatment. To identify distinguishing TCR V-J signatures, a discovery cohort of around 100 patients was used, comprising 43 with Graves' ophthalmopathy and around 57 with stable Graves' hyperthyroidism. The study also compared thyroid tissue and blood T-cell repertoires from roughly 6 Graves' hyperthyroidism patients. An independent validation cohort of 18 to 20 hyperthyroidism patients and 17 patients who later progressed to ophthalmopathy tested prospective prediction of ophthalmopathy. After sampling, hyperthyroidism patients received methimazole starting at 30 mg daily, and ophthalmopathy patients received high-dose intravenous methylprednisolone. The 90 to 100 discovery patients were randomly split 7:3 into training and test sets. The paper reports TCR Vbeta CDR3 sequencing of more than 120 peripheral blood samples: some 41 ophthalmopathy, under 80 hyperthyroidism and around 17 progressor patients. Summary of the overall study and its limitations: A model built on a 13 V-J signature distinguished ophthalmopathy from stable hyperthyroidism, reaching roughly 88% sensitivity and about 81% specificity in cross-validation and 80%/75% in testing. Most expanded thyroid clonotypes (frequency above 0.001) were also detected in blood, suggesting blood repertoires may reflect thyroid immune responses. In validation, progression to ophthalmopathy was predicted by the model with 55% to 71% sensitivity and 72.22% specificity, a median of approximately 7.1 months before onset. Sample size was not statistically predetermined, and blinding of investigators to group allocation was not performed.

Hyperthyroidism patients were newly diagnosed, with disease duration under 2 months, and aged 18 to 65 years. Exclusion was applied to patients with uncontrolled infections, other autoimmune diseases, pregnancy or lactation. Diagnoses were established on the basis of clinical symptoms, serum thyroxine and TRAb, thyroid ultrasound, and orbital computed tomography. For progressor patients, blood was drawn at the first diagnosis of hyperthyroidism, before any ophthalmopathy symptoms had appeared. Ficoll-Paque density gradient centrifugation was used to isolate PBMCs from approximately 10 ml of fresh peripheral blood. Progressor patients were first diagnosed with Graves' hyperthyroidism and then developed ophthalmopathy during follow-up. Trizol reagent was used to extract total RNA, and RNA quality was then checked on an Agilent 2100 Bioanalyzer. As to this clonotype: Its binding antigen is unknown. No much larger clonotype is one base removed from it; base qualities were not supplied.

The germline V gene provides CDR1 ENHRY and CDR2 SYGVKD. Including the terminal cysteine and phenylalanine, the CDR3 comprises 12 residues. The retained sequence is limited to the CDR3, 36 bases, with the frame set at the first base. V sheds 3 bases and J sheds 6 bases, leaving 7 bases between their ends. TCR beta CDR3 regions were amplified from RNA transcripts. A first-round RT-PCR of the TCR CDR3 used the HTBI primer set with the Qiagen OneStep RT-PCR kit. A second multiplex PCR round built the libraries, followed by size selection and purification. Libraries were sequenced paired-end with 100 bp reads on an Illumina HiSeq2000. On the authors' methods: Raw data were processed with SOAPnuke, discarding reads with adapters, uncalled bases, mean Phred below 15, or no exact constant-primer or identifier match. High-quality paired reads were merged using COPE v1.2.5, and each unique nucleotide sequence was defined as a clonotype. MiTCR v1.1 was used to align clonotypes to the IMGT TRBV, TRBD and TRBJ reference segments. The analysis included only V-J combinations with a frequency above 0.0001, which together covered about 99% of the repertoires. The TCS score was defined as F50 (clonal expansion) divided by E x V (chaos), with BLOSUM62-based TCRdist calculated between CDR3 peptides within each V-J. Welch's t-statistics and random forest reduced around 510 V-J features to 10 to 15, which were used in a naive Bayes classifier (R e1071). TCRdb passed the public sequencing reads through fastp at Q25 and MiXCR, retaining productive beta sequences. Entries are consolidated by CDR3 protein sequence, retaining the most common genes and DNA. The V and J calls come from TCRdb's annotation, not from the publication. Here the sample has hundreds of thousands of distinct CDR3 sequences; 18% occur a single time. Approximately 16% of the sample lies in the top ten.

The sample consisted of blood. The sequence came from a woman between 45 and 65 years old with Graves' hyperthyroidism that later progressed to Graves' ophthalmopathy. The sequence links TRBV10-3 to TRBJ2-3; possibly the D gene is TRBD1, per 5 matching bases. The sequence in DNA is TGTGCCATCAGTGAAAAGGGGGATACGCAGTATTTT. Its coded protein is CAISEKGDTQYF.